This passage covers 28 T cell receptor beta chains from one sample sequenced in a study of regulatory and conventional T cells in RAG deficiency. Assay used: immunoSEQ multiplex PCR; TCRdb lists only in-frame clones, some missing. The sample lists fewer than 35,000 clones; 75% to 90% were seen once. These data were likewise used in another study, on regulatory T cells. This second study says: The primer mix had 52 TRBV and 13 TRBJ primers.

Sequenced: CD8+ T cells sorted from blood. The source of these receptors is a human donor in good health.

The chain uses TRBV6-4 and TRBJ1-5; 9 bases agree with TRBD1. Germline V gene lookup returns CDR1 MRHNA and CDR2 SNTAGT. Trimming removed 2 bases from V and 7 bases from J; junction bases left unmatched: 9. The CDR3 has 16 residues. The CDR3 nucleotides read TGTGCCAGCAGTGACCCCCTGGACAGGGGAAACCAGCCCCAGCATTTT. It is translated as CASSDPLDRGNQPQHF.

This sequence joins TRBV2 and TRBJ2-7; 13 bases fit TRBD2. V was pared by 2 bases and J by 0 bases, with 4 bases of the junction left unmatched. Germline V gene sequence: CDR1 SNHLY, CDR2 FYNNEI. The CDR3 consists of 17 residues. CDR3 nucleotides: TGTGCCAGCAGTGAATTGGGACTAGCGGGGAACTCCTACGAGCAGTACTTC. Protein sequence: CASSELGLAGNSYEQYF.

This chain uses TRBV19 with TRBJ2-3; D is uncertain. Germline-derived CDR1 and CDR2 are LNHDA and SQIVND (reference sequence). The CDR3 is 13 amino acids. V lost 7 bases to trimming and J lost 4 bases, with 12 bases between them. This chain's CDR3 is CASTARPADTQYF. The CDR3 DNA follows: TGTGCCAGTACCGCGAGGCCCGCAGATACGCAGTATTTT.

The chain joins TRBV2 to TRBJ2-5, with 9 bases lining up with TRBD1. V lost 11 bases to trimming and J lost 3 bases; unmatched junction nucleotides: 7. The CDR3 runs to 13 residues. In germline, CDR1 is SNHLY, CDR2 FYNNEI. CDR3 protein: CAGETGGEETQYF. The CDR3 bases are TGTGCCGGTGAGACAGGGGGAGAAGAGACCCAGTACTTC.

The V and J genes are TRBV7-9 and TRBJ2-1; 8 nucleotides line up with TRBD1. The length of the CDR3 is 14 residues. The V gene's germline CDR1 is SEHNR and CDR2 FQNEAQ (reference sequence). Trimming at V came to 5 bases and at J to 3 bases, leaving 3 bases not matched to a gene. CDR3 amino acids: CASSPGQDYNEQFF. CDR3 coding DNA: TGTGCCAGCAGCCCGGGACAGGACTACAATGAGCAGTTCTTC. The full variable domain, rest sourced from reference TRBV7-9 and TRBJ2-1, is DTGVSQNPRHKITKRGQNVTFRCDPISEHNRLYWYRQTLGQGPEFLTYFQNEAQLEKSRLLSDRFSAERPKGSFSTLEIQRTEQGDSAMYLCASSPGQDYNEQFFGPGTRLTVL.

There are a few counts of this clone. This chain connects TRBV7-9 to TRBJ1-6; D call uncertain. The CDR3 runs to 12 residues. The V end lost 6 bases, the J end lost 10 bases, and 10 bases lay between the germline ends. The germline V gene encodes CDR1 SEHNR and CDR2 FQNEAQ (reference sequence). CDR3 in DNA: TGTGCCAGCAGTTCGACAAACTCACCCCTCCACTTT. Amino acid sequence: CASSSTNSPLHF.

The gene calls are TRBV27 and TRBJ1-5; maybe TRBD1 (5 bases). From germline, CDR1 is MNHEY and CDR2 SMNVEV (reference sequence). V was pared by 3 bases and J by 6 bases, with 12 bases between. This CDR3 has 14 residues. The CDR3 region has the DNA TGTGCCAGCAGTTTTGCGGGACCCAGTCAGCCCCAGCATTTT. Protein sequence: CASSFAGPSQPQHF.

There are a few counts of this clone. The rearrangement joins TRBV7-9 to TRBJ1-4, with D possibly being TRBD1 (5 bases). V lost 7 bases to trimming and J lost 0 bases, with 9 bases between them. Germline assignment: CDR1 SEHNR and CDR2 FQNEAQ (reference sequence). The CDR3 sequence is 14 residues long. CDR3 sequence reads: CASTGPATNEKLFF. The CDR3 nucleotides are TGTGCCAGCACAGGGCCCGCAACTAATGAAAAACTGTTTTTT. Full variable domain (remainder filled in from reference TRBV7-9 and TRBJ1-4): DTGVSQNPRHKITKRGQNVTFRCDPISEHNRLYWYRQTLGQGPEFLTYFQNEAQLEKSRLLSDRFSAERPKGSFSTLEIQRTEQGDSAMYLCASTGPATNEKLFFGSGTQLSVL.

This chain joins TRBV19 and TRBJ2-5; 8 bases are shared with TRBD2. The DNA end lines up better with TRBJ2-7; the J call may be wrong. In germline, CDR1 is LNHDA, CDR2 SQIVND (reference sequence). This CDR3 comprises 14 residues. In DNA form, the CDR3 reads TGTGCCAGTAGTGACCCAGCGGGGGCCTACGAGCAGTACTTC. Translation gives CASSDPAGAYEQYF.

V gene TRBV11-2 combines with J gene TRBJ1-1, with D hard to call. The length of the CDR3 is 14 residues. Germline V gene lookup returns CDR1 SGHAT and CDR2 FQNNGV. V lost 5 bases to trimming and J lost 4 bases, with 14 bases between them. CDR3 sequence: CASSVSQTGTEAFF. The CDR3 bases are TGTGCCAGCAGCGTCTCCCAAACTGGCACTGAAGCTTTCTTT.

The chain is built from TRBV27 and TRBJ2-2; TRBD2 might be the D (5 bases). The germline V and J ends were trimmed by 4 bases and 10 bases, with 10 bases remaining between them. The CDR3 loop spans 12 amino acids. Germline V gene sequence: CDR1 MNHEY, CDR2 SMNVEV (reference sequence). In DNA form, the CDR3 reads TGTGCCAGCAGTTCGGGATGGTCGGAGCTGTTTTTT. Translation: CASSSGWSELFF.

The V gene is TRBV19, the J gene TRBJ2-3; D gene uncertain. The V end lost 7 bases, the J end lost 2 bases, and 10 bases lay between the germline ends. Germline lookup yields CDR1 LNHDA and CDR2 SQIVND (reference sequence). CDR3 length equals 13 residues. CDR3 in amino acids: CASTNRITDTQYF. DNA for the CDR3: TGTGCCAGTACGAACAGAATCACAGATACGCAGTATTTT.

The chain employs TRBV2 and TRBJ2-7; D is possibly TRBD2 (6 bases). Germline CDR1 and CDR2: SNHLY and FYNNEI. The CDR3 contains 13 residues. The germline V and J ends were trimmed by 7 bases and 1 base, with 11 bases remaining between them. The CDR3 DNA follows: TGTGCCAGCATCTCCCGGGGGTCCTACGAGCAGTACTTC. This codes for CASISRGSYEQYF. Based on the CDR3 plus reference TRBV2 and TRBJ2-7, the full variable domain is EPEVTQTPSHQVTQMGQEVILRCVPISNHLYFYWYRQILGQKVEFLVSFYNNEISEKSEIFDDQFSVERPDGSNFTLKIRSTKLEDSAMYFCASISRGSYEQYFGPGTRLTVT.

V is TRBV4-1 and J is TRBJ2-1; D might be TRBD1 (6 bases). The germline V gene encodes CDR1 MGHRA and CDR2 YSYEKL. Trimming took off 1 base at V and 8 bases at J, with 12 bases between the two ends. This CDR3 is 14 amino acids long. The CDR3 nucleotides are TGCGCCAGCAGCCAAGCGCTGGGGGCCTATGAGCAGTTCTTC. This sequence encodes CASSQALGAYEQFF.

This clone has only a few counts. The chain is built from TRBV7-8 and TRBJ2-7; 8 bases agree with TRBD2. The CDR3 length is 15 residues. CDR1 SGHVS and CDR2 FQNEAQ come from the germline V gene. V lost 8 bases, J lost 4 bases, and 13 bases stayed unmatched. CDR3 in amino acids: CASSSEREGLYEQYF. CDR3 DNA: TGTGCCAGCTCAAGCGAACGGGAGGGCCTGTACGAGCAGTACTTC. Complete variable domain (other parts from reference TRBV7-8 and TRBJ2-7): GAGVSQSPRYKVAKRGQDVALRCDPISGHVSLFWYQQALGQGPEFLTYFQNEAQLDKSGLPSDRFFAERPEGSVSTLKIQRTQQEDSAVYLCASSSEREGLYEQYFGPGTRLTVT.

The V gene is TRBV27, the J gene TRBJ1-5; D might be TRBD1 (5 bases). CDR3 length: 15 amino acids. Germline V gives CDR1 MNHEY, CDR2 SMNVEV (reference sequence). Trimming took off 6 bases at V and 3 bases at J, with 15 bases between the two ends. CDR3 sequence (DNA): TGTGCCAGCAGGAGAGACAGCAATTTCAATCAGCCCCAGCATTTT. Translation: CASRRDSNFNQPQHF.

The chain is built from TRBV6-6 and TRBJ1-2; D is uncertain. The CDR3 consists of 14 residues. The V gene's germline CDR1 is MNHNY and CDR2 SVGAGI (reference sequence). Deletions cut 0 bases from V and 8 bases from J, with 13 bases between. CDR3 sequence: CASSYSGVLGGYTF. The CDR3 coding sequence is TGTGCCAGCAGTTACTCGGGTGTATTGGGGGGCTACACCTTC.

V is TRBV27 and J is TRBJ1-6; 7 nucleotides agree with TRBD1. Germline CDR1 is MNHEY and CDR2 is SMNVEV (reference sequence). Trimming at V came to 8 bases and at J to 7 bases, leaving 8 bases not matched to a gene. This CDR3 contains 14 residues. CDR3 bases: TGTGCCAGCCACCCGACAGGGATGAATTCACCCCTCCACTTT. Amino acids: CASHPTGMNSPLHF.

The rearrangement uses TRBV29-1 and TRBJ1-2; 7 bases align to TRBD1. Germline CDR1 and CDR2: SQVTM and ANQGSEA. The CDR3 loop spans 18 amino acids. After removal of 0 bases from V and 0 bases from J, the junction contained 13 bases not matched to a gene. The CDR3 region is CSVEDRVWQGETNYGYTF. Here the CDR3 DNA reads TGCAGCGTTGAAGATCGGGTTTGGCAGGGGGAGACTAACTATGGCTACACCTTC. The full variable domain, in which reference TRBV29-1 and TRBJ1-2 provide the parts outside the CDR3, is SAVISQKPSRDICQRGTSLTIQCQVDSQVTMMFWYRQQPGQSLTLIATANQGSEATYESGFVIDKFPISRPNLTFSTLTVSNMSPEDSSIYLCSVEDRVWQGETNYGYTFGSGTRLTVV.

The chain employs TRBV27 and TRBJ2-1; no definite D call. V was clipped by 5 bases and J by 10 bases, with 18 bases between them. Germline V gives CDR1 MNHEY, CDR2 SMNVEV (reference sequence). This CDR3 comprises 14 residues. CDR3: CASSPIGSSYEQFF. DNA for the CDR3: TGTGCCAGCAGTCCTATTGGCTCTTCCTACGAGCAGTTCTTC.

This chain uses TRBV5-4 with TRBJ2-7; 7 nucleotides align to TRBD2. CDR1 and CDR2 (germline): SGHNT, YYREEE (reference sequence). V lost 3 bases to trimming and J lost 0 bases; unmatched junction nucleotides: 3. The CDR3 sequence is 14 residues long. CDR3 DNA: TGTGCCAGCAGCTCTGGCGGGAGCTCCTACGAGCAGTACTTC. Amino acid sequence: CASSSGGSSYEQYF. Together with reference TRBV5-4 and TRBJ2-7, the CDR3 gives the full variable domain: ETGVTQSPTHLIKTRGQQVTLRCSSQSGHNTVSWYQQALGQGPQFIFQYYREEENGRGNFPPRFSGLQFPNYSSELNVNALELDDSALYLCASSSGGSSYEQYFGPGTRLTVT.

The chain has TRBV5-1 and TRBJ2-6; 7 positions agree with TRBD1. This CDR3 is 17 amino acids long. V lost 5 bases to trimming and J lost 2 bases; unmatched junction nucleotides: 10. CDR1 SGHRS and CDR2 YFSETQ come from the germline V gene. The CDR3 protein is CASRQSEGTAGANVLTF. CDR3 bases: TGCGCCAGCAGGCAGAGTGAAGGGACAGCTGGGGCCAACGTCCTGACTTTC.

The CDR3 loop is CASSLRLAGATYEQYF. The CDR3 DNA reads as TGTGCCAGCAGTTTACGACTAGCGGGAGCAACCTACGAGCAGTACTTC. J is TRBJ2-7 and V is TRBV28; 12 bases are shared with TRBD2. This CDR3 is 16 amino acids long. The J segment lost 2 bases and the V segment lost 2 bases, leaving 4 bases of the junction unmatched. Germline assignment: CDR1 MDHEN and CDR2 SYDVKM.

In DNA form, the CDR3 reads TGTGCCAGCAGAGCGTCCATGAACACTGAAGCTTTCTTT. Encoded protein: CASRASMNTEAFF. The gene calls are TRBV6-1 and TRBJ1-1, with D uncertain. The CDR3 is 13 amino acids. From germline, CDR1 is MNHNS and CDR2 SASEGT. V lost 6 bases, J lost 0 bases, and 8 bases lay in between.

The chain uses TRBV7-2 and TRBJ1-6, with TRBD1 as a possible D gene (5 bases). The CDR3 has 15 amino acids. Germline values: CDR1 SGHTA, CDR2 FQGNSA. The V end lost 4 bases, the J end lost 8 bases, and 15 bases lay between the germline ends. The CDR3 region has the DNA TGTGCCAGCAGCTCCTCGACAGCGGGTTATTCACCCCTCCACTTT. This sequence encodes CASSSSTAGYSPLHF.

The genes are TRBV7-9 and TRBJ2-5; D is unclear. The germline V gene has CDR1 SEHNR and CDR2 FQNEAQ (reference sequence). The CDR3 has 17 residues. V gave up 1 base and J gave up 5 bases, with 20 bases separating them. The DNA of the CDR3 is TGTGCCAGCAGCTTAGTGGGCCTCGACCCCCGGGCGGAGACCCAGTACTTC. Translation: CASSLVGLDPRAETQYF.

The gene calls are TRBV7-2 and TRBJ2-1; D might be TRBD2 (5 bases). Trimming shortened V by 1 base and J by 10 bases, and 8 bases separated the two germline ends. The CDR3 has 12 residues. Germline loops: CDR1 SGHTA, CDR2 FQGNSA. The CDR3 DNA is TGTGCCAGCAGCTTAGAGAGGGAAGAGCAGTTCTTC. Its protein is CASSLEREEQFF.

In DNA form, the CDR3 reads TGTGCCAGCAGTGACCCTAACCGGGACAACTACAATGAGCAGTTCTTC. Amino acids: CASSDPNRDNYNEQFF. The rearrangement uses TRBV6-1 and TRBJ2-1; possible D gene TRBD1, 6 bases. The CDR3 sequence is 16 residues long. Germline V gives CDR1 MNHNS, CDR2 SASEGT. The V end was cut by 3 bases, the J end by 3 bases, with 15 bases between.